Listed below are T cell receptor beta chains from one sample, sequenced in a study of T cells after somatic rescue of genetic block. Method: immunoSEQ multiplex PCR; TCRdb's copy keeps in-frame clones and lacks some. The data hold about 72,000 clones, with more than 75% observed a single time. Sequencing input: peripheral blood mononuclear cells (PBMCs). The receptors derive from a man aged 30-40 years. Each CDR3 is given with its conserved first and last residue. D genes are given only for firm matches. A row's size may be missing; if present it is once, few, many or a size class.

CDR3aa: CASSVAPSGGTDTQYF; CDR3nt: TGTGCCAGCAGCGTAGCTCCTAGCGGGGGCACAGATACGCAGTATTTT; v_gene: TRBV9; d_gene: TRBD2; j_gene: TRBJ2-3; abundance: NA
CDR3aa: CASSPLPQRGNPEAFF; CDR3nt: TGTGCCAGTAGTCCATTGCCCCAACGAGGCAACCCTGAAGCTTTCTTT; v_gene: TRBV19; d_gene: NA; j_gene: TRBJ1-1; abundance: NA
CDR3aa: CASSPRGRSSYEQYF; CDR3nt: TGTGCCAGCTCACCAAGGGGAAGGAGCTCCTACGAGCAGTACTTC; v_gene: TRBV18; d_gene: NA; j_gene: TRBJ2-7; abundance: NA
CDR3aa: CASRLAGDEQYF; CDR3nt: TGTGCCAGCAGGCTCGCAGGGGACGAGCAGTACTTC; v_gene: TRBV28; d_gene: NA; j_gene: TRBJ2-7; abundance: NA
CDR3aa: CASSSSGRAETQYF; CDR3nt: TGTGCCAGCAGCTCCTCGGGGCGGGCTGAGACCCAGTACTTC; v_gene: TRBV7-6; d_gene: NA; j_gene: TRBJ2-5; abundance: NA
CDR3aa: CASSLLGVGEQYF; CDR3nt: TGCGCCAGCAGCTTGTTGGGGGTTGGCGAGCAGTACTTC; v_gene: TRBV5-1; d_gene: NA; j_gene: TRBJ2-7; abundance: NA
CDR3aa: CASSFRQPYYEQYF; CDR3nt: TGTGCCAGCAGCTTCCGACAACCCTACTACGAGCAGTACTTC; v_gene: TRBV7-9; d_gene: NA; j_gene: TRBJ2-7; abundance: NA
CDR3aa: CASTRARDQPQHF; CDR3nt: TGTGCCAGCACCAGGGCAAGGGATCAGCCCCAGCATTTT; v_gene: TRBV6-5; d_gene: NA; j_gene: TRBJ1-5; abundance: NA
CDR3aa: CASSPGLAGYTGELFF; CDR3nt: TGTGCCAGCAGCCCAGGACTAGCGGGGTACACCGGGGAGCTGTTTTTT; v_gene: TRBV9; d_gene: TRBD2; j_gene: TRBJ2-2; abundance: once
CDR3aa: CASSFRSGRGTDTQYF; CDR3nt: TGTGCCAGCAGTTTCAGGTCGGGCAGAGGCACAGATACGCAGTATTTT; v_gene: TRBV28; d_gene: NA; j_gene: TRBJ2-3; abundance: NA
CDR3aa: CASSPVGRGKDYGYTF; CDR3nt: TGTGCCAGCAGCCCAGTCGGGAGGGGGAAAGACTATGGCTACACCTTC; v_gene: TRBV11-2; d_gene: NA; j_gene: TRBJ1-2; abundance: once
CDR3aa: CASSQTDRDLQHTAFF; CDR3nt: TGCGCCAGCAGCCAAACTGACAGGGATTTACAACACACAGCTTTCTTT; v_gene: TRBV4-1; d_gene: TRBD1; j_gene: TRBJ1-1; abundance: NA
CDR3aa: CASSRTGAYEQYF; CDR3nt: TGTGCCAGCAGTAGGACAGGGGCCTACGAGCAGTACTTC; v_gene: TRBV6-1; d_gene: TRBD1; j_gene: TRBJ2-7; abundance: NA
CDR3aa: CASAAQEGNTIYF; CDR3nt: TGTGCCAGCGCGGCCCAGGAAGGAAACACCATATATTTT; v_gene: TRBV7-6; d_gene: NA; j_gene: TRBJ1-3; abundance: NA
CDR3aa: CASSVATPSGGQLYF; CDR3nt: TGTGCCAGCAGCGTAGCTACTCCTAGCGGGGGACAGCTGTACTTC; v_gene: TRBV9; d_gene: TRBD2; j_gene: TRBJ2-7; abundance: NA
CDR3aa: CASSASGYEQYF; CDR3nt: TGTGCCAGCAGCGCCTCGGGCTACGAGCAGTACTTC; v_gene: TRBV2; d_gene: NA; j_gene: TRBJ2-7; abundance: NA
CDR3aa: CASSLMGLSQPQHF; CDR3nt: TGTGCCAGCAGCTTGATGGGGTTAAGCCAGCCCCAGCATTTT; v_gene: TRBV5-6; d_gene: NA; j_gene: TRBJ1-5; abundance: NA
CDR3aa: CASSLVVAGTGPGTQYF; CDR3nt: TGTGCCAGCAGCTTAGTTGTGGCAGGGACGGGTCCAGGAACCCAGTACTTC; v_gene: TRBV7-6; d_gene: NA; j_gene: TRBJ2-5; abundance: NA